This TCR beta chain was captured by sequencing in a study of cytotoxic CD8 clonotypes in ibrutinib-treated CLL. Study details: Responses comprised around 24 partial and 2 complete; at median about 71 months, roughly 14 remained remitted and roughly 12 progressed. The average sample held roughly 240,000 productive templates and 94,082 productive rearrangements. Notes on the study in general: Sample timing was unmatched between remission and later-progressing patients; lymph nodes unstudied.

Comment on this clone: The antigen remains undetermined.

Sequenced by immunoSEQ multiplex PCR; TCRdb stores in-frame clones only, minus some. There are approximately 48,000 clones in the sample; roughly 53% occur only once, and 30% to 35% lies in the top ten. With 0 bases removed from V and 0 bases from J, the gap between germline ends came to 13 bases. The CDR3 has 16 residues. The germline V gene encodes CDR1 SGHRS and CDR2 YFSETQ. The rearrangement joins TRBV5-1 to TRBJ2-7, with D unresolved. The material was PBMCs, obtained after 12 months of ibrutinib treatment. This clonotype originated in a human donor with chronic lymphocytic leukemia. CDR3 loop: CASSLAAFSSSYEQYF. Here the CDR3 DNA reads TGCGCCAGCAGCTTGGCCGCGTTTTCTAGCTCCTACGAGCAGTACTTC. Looking up the rest from reference TRBV5-1 and TRBJ2-7 gives the full variable domain: KAGVTQTPRYLIKTRGQQVTLSCSPISGHRSVSWYQQTPGQGLQFLFEYFSETQRNKGNFPGRFSGRQFSNSRSEMNVSTLELGDSALYLCASSLAAFSSSYEQYFGPGTRLTVT.